A single sample is the source of the 8 T cell receptor beta chains below, sequenced in a study of PD-1 blockade in classical Hodgkin lymphoma. The table came from immunoSEQ multiplex PCR; TCRdb's copy has only in-frame clones and leaves some out. The table records approximately 44,000 clones, just over 65% of them present only once. Time point indicated: cycle 4 day 1 (C4D1), after 6 weeks of nivolumab. Each patient experienced a relapse that followed autologous stem cell transplantation, and brentuximab vedotin exposure varied. Specimen: peripheral blood mononuclear cells (PBMCs), collected before the fourth cycle of nivolumab. The origin of the receptors is a human donor with classical Hodgkin lymphoma.

J is TRBJ2-5 and V is TRBV14; possibly TRBD2 for D (6 bases). V lost 1 base and J 9 bases, leaving 18 bases between the germline ends. This CDR3 spans 15 amino acids. Germline V gene lookup returns CDR1 SGHDN and CDR2 FVKESK. The CDR3 DNA reads as TGTGCCAGCAGCCAAGGAAATGCCCCTACTAGCCCCCAGTACTTC. It yields the protein CASSQGNAPTSPQYF.

J is TRBJ1-6 and V is TRBV7-9; D is perhaps TRBD1 (6 bases). V was clipped by 5 bases and J by 4 bases, with 12 bases between them. The CDR3 has 15 amino acids. Germline CDR1 and CDR2: SEHNR and FQNEAQ (reference sequence). The CDR3 region has the DNA TGTGCCAGCAGCCGTCAGACAGGTTATAATTCACCCCTCCACTTT. This codes for CASSRQTGYNSPLHF.

The V gene is TRBV5-1, the J gene TRBJ2-5; D unresolved. Trimming took off 0 bases at V and 5 bases at J, with 14 bases between the two ends. This CDR3 has 15 residues. CDR1 SGHRS and CDR2 YFSETQ come from the germline V gene. The CDR3 loop is CASSLEAAELETQYF. The CDR3 DNA sequence: TGCGCCAGCAGCTTGGAGGCGGCAGAGTTGGAGACCCAGTACTTC.

The V and J genes are TRBV7-2 and TRBJ1-2; 7 nucleotides line up with TRBD1. The CDR3 is 15 amino acids. V lost 2 bases, J lost 2 bases, and 5 bases stayed unmatched. CDR1 is SGHTA and CDR2 is FQGNSA in the germline V gene. CDR3 residues: CASSLTGVANYGYTF. The CDR3 nucleotides are TGTGCCAGCAGCTTAACAGGGGTAGCGAACTATGGCTACACCTTC.

J is TRBJ2-1 and V is TRBV7-9; 9 bases align to TRBD1. Germline trimming cut 4 bases from V and 2 bases from J; bases unmatched to any gene: 6. The germline V gene has CDR1 SEHNR and CDR2 FQNEAQ (reference sequence). CDR3 length: 16 residues. The CDR3 reads CASSSSGTGPYNEQFF. The DNA for the CDR3 is TGTGCCAGCAGCTCGAGCGGGACAGGGCCCTACAATGAGCAGTTCTTC.

This clone was observed at least ten times. The V call is TRBV28, the J call TRBJ2-7; D is unclear. CDR1 and CDR2 from the germline V gene are MDHEN and SYDVKM. Trimming pared 4 bases from V and 0 bases from J, leaving 7 bases between. CDR3 length: 13 residues. CDR3 sequence reads: CASSSPSSYEQYF. CDR3 coding DNA: TGTGCCAGCAGTTCCCCTAGCTCCTACGAGCAGTACTTC. The complete variable domain, with remaining parts taken from reference TRBV28 and TRBJ2-7, reads DVKVTQSSRYLVKRTGEKVFLECVQDMDHENMFWYRQDPGLGLRLIYFSYDVKMKEKGDIPEGYSVSREKKERFSLILESASTNQTSMYLCASSSPSSYEQYFGPGTRLTVT.

This chain joins TRBV18 and TRBJ2-7; D might be TRBD1 or TRBD2, each matching 6 bases. The CDR3 runs 15 residues. V was clipped by 5 bases and J by 7 bases, with 21 bases between them. Germline V lookup: CDR1 KGHSH, CDR2 LQKENI. The CDR3 spells CASSSFSQGTEEQYF. CDR3 coding DNA: TGTGCCAGCTCATCATTTTCCCAGGGGACTGAGGAGCAGTACTTC.

CDR3 sequence (DNA): TGTGCCAGTAAGAGACAGGGCTATGGCTACACCTTC. Translating it yields CASKRQGYGYTF. The chain links TRBV19 to TRBJ1-2, with 7 bases fitting TRBD1. V lost 7 bases, J lost 4 bases, and 3 bases stayed unmatched. Germline V gene sequence: CDR1 LNHDA, CDR2 SQIVND (reference sequence). The CDR3 loop spans 12 amino acids.